This note documents a single T cell receptor (beta chain) sequence. The data stem from a study of control samples from healthy donors and cancer patients. Looked up from germline, CDR1 is SGHDN and CDR2 is FVKESK. CDR3 size: 13 residues. The germline V and J ends were trimmed by 5 bases and 7 bases, with 12 bases remaining between them. Profiling relied on immunoSEQ multiplex PCR, and the TCRdb table lists in-frame clones only, not all of them. The table shows 100,000 to 120,000 clones, with around nine tenths occurring only once. The sequencing input was PBMCs. The rearrangement links TRBV14 to TRBJ2-1; D call uncertain. This receptor was identified in a woman aged 60-75 years with lung cancer. The CDR3 nucleotides read TGTGCCAGCAGCAAGTGGCAGGAGAATGAGCAGTTCTTC. This encodes CASSKWQENEQFF.